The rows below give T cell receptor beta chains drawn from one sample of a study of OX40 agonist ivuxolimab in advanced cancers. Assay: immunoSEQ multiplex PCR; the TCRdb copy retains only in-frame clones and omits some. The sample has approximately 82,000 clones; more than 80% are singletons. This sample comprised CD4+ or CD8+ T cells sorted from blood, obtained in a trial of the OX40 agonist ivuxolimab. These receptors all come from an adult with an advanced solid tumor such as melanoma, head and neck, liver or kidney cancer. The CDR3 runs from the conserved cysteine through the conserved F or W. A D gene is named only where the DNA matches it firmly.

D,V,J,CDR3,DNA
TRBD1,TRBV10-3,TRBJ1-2,CAISAGTGYGYTF,TGTGCCATCAGTGCCGGGACAGGGTATGGCTACACCTTC
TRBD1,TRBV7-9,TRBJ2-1,CASRPTGGQYNEQFF,TGTGCCAGCAGACCGACAGGGGGGCAATACAATGAGCAGTTCTTC
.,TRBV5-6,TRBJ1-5,CASSPSLGGEFAQHF,TGTGCCAGCAGCCCCTCCCTTGGAGGGGAATTTGCCCAGCATTTT
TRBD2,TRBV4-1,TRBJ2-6,CASSRSGGASGANVLTF,TGCGCCAGCAGCCGGAGCGGGGGGGCCTCTGGGGCCAACGTCCTGACTTTC
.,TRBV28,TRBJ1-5,CASNRDLYSNSNQPQHF,TGTGCCAGCAACCGGGATCTATACTCCAATAGCAATCAGCCCCAGCATTTT
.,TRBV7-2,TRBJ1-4,CASSLRGFDEKLFF,TGTGCCAGCAGCCTCAGGGGTTTCGATGAAAAACTGTTTTTT
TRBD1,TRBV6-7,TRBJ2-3,CASSLTGGQRPDTQYF,TGTGCCAGCAGTTTGACAGGGGGGCAGCGTCCAGATACGCAGTATTTT
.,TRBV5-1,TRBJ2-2,CASSFTASTGELFF,TGCGCCAGCAGCTTCACTGCGAGCACCGGGGAGCTGTTTTTT
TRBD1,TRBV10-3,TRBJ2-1,CAIRRQGEVDEQFF,TGTGCCATCAGGAGACAGGGGGAGGTCGATGAGCAGTTCTTC
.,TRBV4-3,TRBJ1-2,CASSQETGVSYGYTF,TGCGCCAGCAGCCAAGAAACAGGAGTGTCCTATGGCTACACCTTC
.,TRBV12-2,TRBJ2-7,CASRLETALGYEQYF,TGTGCAAGTCGCTTAGAGACAGCGTTGGGCTACGAGCAGTACTTC
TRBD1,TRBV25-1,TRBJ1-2,CASSETPGQGMLSGYTF,TGTGCCAGCAGCGAAACCCCCGGACAGGGGATGTTGAGTGGCTACACCTTC
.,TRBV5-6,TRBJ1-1,CASSLGVGTEAFF,TGTGCCAGCAGCTTGGGTGTTGGCACTGAAGCTTTCTTT
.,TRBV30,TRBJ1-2,CAWSVGGIPYGYTF,TGTGCCTGGAGTGTGGGGGGGATTCCCTATGGCTACACCTTC
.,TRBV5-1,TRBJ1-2,CASSLGQLNYGYTF,TGCGCCAGCAGCTTGGGACAGCTTAACTATGGCTACACCTTC
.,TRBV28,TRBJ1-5,CASSTGYNQPQHF,TGTGCCAGCAGTACCGGATACAATCAGCCCCAGCATTTT
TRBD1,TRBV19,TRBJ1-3,CASSVTGEPGNTIYF,TGTGCCAGTAGTGTAACAGGGGAACCTGGAAACACCATATATTTT
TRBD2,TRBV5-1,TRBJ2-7,CASSPRVGGGAGEQYF,TGCGCCAGCAGCCCCCGGGTTGGCGGGGGGGCAGGGGAGCAGTACTTC
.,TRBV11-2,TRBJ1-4,CASSPFGQHDEKLFF,TGTGCCAGCAGCCCTTTCGGACAGCACGATGAAAAACTGTTTTTT
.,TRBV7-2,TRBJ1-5,CASSLVQGGFVRPQHF,TGTGCCAGCAGCTTAGTCCAGGGTGGGTTCGTTAGGCCCCAGCATTTT
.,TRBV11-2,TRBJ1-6,CASNMGLGAGSPLHF,TGTGCCAGCAATATGGGTCTAGGGGCCGGTTCACCCCTCCACTTT
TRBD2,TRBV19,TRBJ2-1,CASTRSAGVGNEQFF,TGTGCCAGTACCCGATCAGCGGGGGTCGGAAATGAGCAGTTCTTC
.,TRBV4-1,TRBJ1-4,CASSQFQIAQEKLFF,TGCGCCAGCAGCCAATTTCAGATAGCCCAGGAAAAACTGTTTTTT